This passage covers 26 T cell receptor beta chains from one sample sequenced in a study of blood T cell repertoires in COVID-19. Clones were sequenced by immunoSEQ multiplex PCR, and TCRdb holds only the in-frame ones, with some missing. The sample has roughly 200,000 clones; over 75% are singletons. Sequencing input: peripheral blood. The source of these receptors is a man aged 50 or older who had recovered from COVID-19.

The chain joins TRBV3-1 (or the pseudogene TRBV3-2) to TRBJ2-5; D not resolved. In germline, CDR1 is LGHDT, CDR2 YNNKEL (reference sequence). There are 14 residues in the CDR3. V shed 1 base and J shed 7 bases, with 13 bases lying between them. CDR3 in amino acids: CASSQADRRGTQYF. CDR3 DNA: TGTGCCAGCAGCCAAGCAGATAGGCGAGGGACCCAGTACTTC.

This clone was detected only once. This sequence joins TRBV7-8 and TRBJ2-1; a weak D match, TRBD2 (6 bases). The CDR3 covers 16 residues. The V gene's germline CDR1 is SGHVS and CDR2 FQNEAQ. Between the trimmed V and J ends, which lost 5 bases and 6 bases, there was a span of 20 bases. The CDR3 protein is CASSPRVFTSINEQFF. In nucleotides, the CDR3 is TGTGCCAGCAGCCCCAGGGTGTTTACTAGCATCAATGAGCAGTTCTTC.

This chain links TRBV27 with TRBJ2-3; no definite D call. The CDR3 contains 12 residues. Trimming pared 6 bases from V and 9 bases from J, leaving 13 bases between. Germline V gives CDR1 MNHEY, CDR2 SMNVEV (reference sequence). CDR3 sequence: CASSTPSRTQYF. The CDR3 DNA reads as TGTGCCAGCAGCACTCCCTCACGGACGCAGTATTTT.

This clone is labeled as medium-sized. The chain recombines TRBV11-2 with TRBJ1-2; 7 bases agree with TRBD1. Germline loops: CDR1 SGHAT, CDR2 FQNNGV. CDR3 size: 12 residues. The V gene end was trimmed by 8 bases and the J gene end by 1 base; junction bases not matched to a gene: 1. DNA of the CDR3: TGTGCCAGCCGGGACAGTAACTATGGCTACACCTTC. Protein product: CASRDSNYGYTF.

The V call is TRBV6-5, the J call TRBJ1-2; D uncertain. The V gene lost 0 bases and the J gene lost 8 bases, with 10 bases spanning the gap. The length of the CDR3 is 13 residues. In germline, CDR1 is MNHEY, CDR2 SVGAGI. CDR3 in amino acids: CASSYSGREGYTF. Written as DNA, the CDR3 is TGTGCCAGCAGTTACTCAGGGAGAGAGGGCTACACCTTC.

The rearrangement joins TRBV5-6 to TRBJ2-3; a weak D match, TRBD1 (7 bases). From germline, CDR1 is SGHDT and CDR2 YYEEEE. This CDR3 comprises 13 residues. The V and J ends lost 6 bases and 9 bases respectively, with 17 bases between them. The CDR3 region has the DNA TGTGCCAGCACCCCCCGACAGGGACTGACGCAGTATTTT. This sequence encodes CASTPRQGLTQYF.

CDR3 sequence: CAIRDNSYEQYF. The CDR3 coding sequence is TGTGCCATCAGGGACAACTCCTACGAGCAGTACTTC. The chain links TRBV10-3 to TRBJ2-7; possible D gene TRBD1, 5 bases. Germline V lookup: CDR1 ENHRY, CDR2 SYGVKD. This CDR3 has 12 amino acids. V was trimmed by 6 bases and J by 0 bases, leaving 6 bases between them.

The table lists this clone with a few counts. The genes are TRBV2 and TRBJ1-4, with 7 bases aligning to TRBD1. V shed 6 bases, J shed 4 bases, and the junction held 5 bases outside the gene matches. CDR3 size: 14 residues. In germline, CDR1 is SNHLY, CDR2 FYNNEI. For the CDR3, the DNA is TGTGCCAGCAGGGAGACAGGGCGTAATGAAAAACTGTTTTTT. It encodes CASRETGRNEKLFF.

The chain has TRBV7-9 and TRBJ2-7; possible D gene TRBD2, 6 bases. The CDR3 runs 11 residues. Germline assignment: CDR1 SEHNR and CDR2 FQNEAQ (reference sequence). V shed 3 bases and J shed 8 bases, with 8 bases lying between them. The CDR3 protein is CASSLEGKQYF. The CDR3 nucleotides are TGTGCCAGCAGCTTGGAGGGGAAGCAGTACTTC.

This clone was recorded a few times. The chain uses TRBV19 and TRBJ1-1, with a tentative D call TRBD1 (5 bases). The CDR3 has 11 residues. V gave up 7 bases and J gave up 10 bases, with 13 bases separating them. The germline gives CDR1 LNHDA, CDR2 SQIVND (reference sequence). CDR3 nucleotide sequence: TGTGCCAGTACCACCCAGGGATTAGCTTTCTTT. Translation gives CASTTQGLAFF.

The chain is built from TRBV7-3 and TRBJ2-7; D might be TRBD1 (5 bases). Trimming left V 1 base short and J 7 bases short, with 17 bases between. The CDR3 contains 15 residues. Germline CDR1 reads SGHTA; CDR2 reads FQGTGA. The CDR3 reads CASSLSQGLNVEQYF. CDR3 bases: TGTGCCAGCAGCTTAAGTCAGGGTCTAAATGTGGAGCAGTACTTC.

The chain has TRBV4-1 and TRBJ2-1; 9 bases match TRBD2. Looked up from germline, CDR1 is MGHRA and CDR2 is YSYEKL. Trimming at V came to 3 bases and at J to 5 bases, leaving 8 bases not matched to a gene. There are 16 residues in the CDR3. Here the CDR3 reads CASSQRGGRENNEQFF. CDR3 nucleotides: TGCGCCAGCAGCCAGAGGGGCGGGAGGGAAAACAATGAGCAGTTCTTC.

The CDR3 here is CASSPIGLAGVDEQYF. The CDR3 nucleotides are TGTGCCAGCAGCCCAATCGGACTAGCGGGAGTCGACGAGCAGTACTTC. V is TRBV14 and J is TRBJ2-7, with 13 bases matching TRBD2. The CDR3 has 16 amino acids. The V and J ends lost 4 bases and 5 bases, in that order; junction bases with no gene match: 8. CDR1 and CDR2 (germline): SGHDN, FVKESK. Filled out from reference TRBV14 and TRBJ2-7, the complete variable domain reads EAGVTQFPSHSVIEKGQTVTLRCDPISGHDNLYWYRRVMGKEIKFLLHFVKESKQDESGMPNNRFLAERTGGTYSTLKVQPAELEDSGVYFCASSPIGLAGVDEQYFGPGTRLTVT.

V gene TRBV5-1 combines with J gene TRBJ2-3; D remains unclear. The CDR3 extends over 15 amino acids. The germline V and J ends were trimmed by 1 base and 0 bases, with 9 bases remaining between them. The germline CDR1 and CDR2 sequences are SGHRS and YFSETQ. In nucleotides, the CDR3 is TGCGCCAGCAGCTTGAATACGGGTAGCACAGATACGCAGTATTTT. Protein sequence: CASSLNTGSTDTQYF.

This sequence joins TRBV12-5 and TRBJ2-3; weak D call: TRBD1 (5 bases). Germline V gives CDR1 LGHNT, CDR2 FRNRAP. This CDR3 region has 14 residues. Trimming stripped 2 bases from V and 4 bases from J, with 10 bases between. The CDR3 DNA follows: TGTGCTAGTGGTTTGTCCAGGGTACCAGATACGCAGTATTTT. It is translated as CASGLSRVPDTQYF.

The chain uses TRBV7-2 and TRBJ2-7; D ambiguous. The V gene's germline CDR1 is SGHTA and CDR2 FQGNSA. V dropped 2 bases and J dropped 6 bases, with 11 bases sitting between them. CDR3 length: 13 amino acids. The CDR3 spells CASSLFAEPEQYF. CDR3 in DNA: TGTGCCAGCAGCTTATTTGCAGAACCCGAGCAGTACTTC.

The chain carries TRBV28 and TRBJ2-2; D is unclear. The CDR3 totals 15 residues. Germline V gives CDR1 MDHEN, CDR2 SYDVKM. Between the trimmed V and J ends, which lost 3 bases and 5 bases, there was a span of 13 bases. The CDR3 DNA is TGTGCCAGCAGTTTGTCAACTGACGGGACCGGGGAGCTGTTTTTT. Encoded protein: CASSLSTDGTGELFF.

V and J are TRBV10-3 and TRBJ2-1, with D maybe TRBD2 (6 bases). Germline CDR1 is ENHRY and CDR2 is SYGVKD. The V gene lost 4 bases and the J gene lost 4 bases, with 17 bases spanning the gap. The CDR3 runs 16 residues. CDR3 region: CAISVAGTGRYNEQFF. In nucleotides, the CDR3 is TGTGCCATCAGTGTCGCCGGGACTGGGAGATACAATGAGCAGTTCTTC.

The V call is TRBV28, the J call TRBJ2-3; 9 nucleotides match TRBD1. Trimming took 5 bases from V and 5 from J; bases not matched to a gene: 8. The V gene's germline CDR1 is MDHEN and CDR2 SYDVKM. There are 15 residues in the CDR3. The CDR3 protein is CASSVKQGAGDTQYF. CDR3 nucleotide sequence: TGTGCCAGCAGTGTTAAACAGGGGGCTGGAGATACGCAGTATTTT.

The CDR3 loop is CASTILGGYTYNEQFF. The CDR3 nucleotides are TGTGCCAGCACCATTCTCGGGGGGTACACCTACAATGAGCAGTTCTTC. The V and J genes are TRBV13 and TRBJ2-1; 7 bases are a match to TRBD2. CDR1 PRHDT and CDR2 FYEKMQ come from the germline V gene (reference sequence). The CDR3 is made up of 16 amino acids. Unmatched junction bases numbered 11, after V lost 7 bases and J lost 2 bases.

This clone showed up just a few times. CDR3 sequence (DNA): TGTGCCAGCAGTGTACGGGACAATGAGCAGTTCTTC. It yields the protein CASSVRDNEQFF. The gene calls are TRBV12-3 or TRBV12-4 and TRBJ2-1; D is uncertain. Trimming took off 5 bases at V and 5 bases at J, with 7 bases between the two ends. The CDR3 runs to 12 residues.

This rearrangement joins TRBV2 to TRBJ2-3; 11 bases are a match to TRBD2. This CDR3 is 14 amino acids long. Per the germline V gene, CDR1 is SNHLY and CDR2 is FYNNEI. V lost 4 bases, J lost 3 bases, and 0 bases stayed unmatched. The CDR3 DNA reads TGTGCCAGCAGTGGACTAGCGGGAACAGATACGCAGTATTTT. It translates to CASSGLAGTDTQYF.

This clone was seen a few times. The rearrangement uses TRBV7-9 and TRBJ1-2; unclear D gene. The CDR3 is 13 amino acids. V shed 6 bases and J shed 1 base, with 9 bases lying between them. In germline, CDR1 is SEHNR, CDR2 FQNEAQ (reference sequence). The CDR3 protein is CASRPEYNYGYTF. The CDR3 DNA reads as TGTGCCAGCAGACCAGAATATAACTATGGCTACACCTTC.

This clone was counted ten times or more. V and J are TRBV2 and TRBJ1-1; a weak D match, TRBD1 (5 bases). Per germline, CDR1 SNHLY and CDR2 FYNNEI. Trimming removed 6 bases from V and 2 bases from J, with 19 bases in between. The CDR3 is 16 residues long. The CDR3 bases are TGTGCCAGCAGGAGTATACCGGGACTGGGTAACACTGAAGCTTTCTTT. As protein: CASRSIPGLGNTEAFF. Supplemented by reference TRBV2 and TRBJ1-1, the full variable domain reads EPEVTQTPSHQVTQMGQEVILRCVPISNHLYFYWYRQILGQKVEFLVSFYNNEISEKSEIFDDQFSVERPDGSNFTLKIRSTKLEDSAMYFCASRSIPGLGNTEAFFGQGTRLTVV.

The V and J genes are TRBV5-4 and TRBJ2-6; perhaps TRBD1 as D (6 bases). The germline V gene has CDR1 SGHNT and CDR2 YYREEE (reference sequence). The CDR3 is 16 residues long. Trimming pared 1 base from V and 2 bases from J, leaving 10 bases between. The CDR3 sequence: CASSLLGAAGANVLTF. The CDR3 coding sequence is TGTGCCAGCAGCTTGTTGGGGGCCGCTGGGGCCAACGTCCTGACTTTC. Combining the CDR3 with reference TRBV5-4 and TRBJ2-6 gives the whole variable domain ETGVTQSPTHLIKTRGQQVTLRCSSQSGHNTVSWYQQALGQGPQFIFQYYREEENGRGNFPPRFSGLQFPNYSSELNVNALELDDSALYLCASSLLGAAGANVLTFGAGSRLTVL.

V usage is TRBV7-9 and J usage is TRBJ2-2; D remains unclear. Per the germline V gene, CDR1 is SEHNR and CDR2 is FQNEAQ (reference sequence). The CDR3 extends over 14 amino acids. V shed 1 base and J shed 4 bases, with 7 bases lying between them. Here the CDR3 reads CASSLGAATGELFF. In nucleotides, the CDR3 is TGTGCCAGCAGCTTAGGGGCAGCCACCGGGGAGCTGTTTTTT.